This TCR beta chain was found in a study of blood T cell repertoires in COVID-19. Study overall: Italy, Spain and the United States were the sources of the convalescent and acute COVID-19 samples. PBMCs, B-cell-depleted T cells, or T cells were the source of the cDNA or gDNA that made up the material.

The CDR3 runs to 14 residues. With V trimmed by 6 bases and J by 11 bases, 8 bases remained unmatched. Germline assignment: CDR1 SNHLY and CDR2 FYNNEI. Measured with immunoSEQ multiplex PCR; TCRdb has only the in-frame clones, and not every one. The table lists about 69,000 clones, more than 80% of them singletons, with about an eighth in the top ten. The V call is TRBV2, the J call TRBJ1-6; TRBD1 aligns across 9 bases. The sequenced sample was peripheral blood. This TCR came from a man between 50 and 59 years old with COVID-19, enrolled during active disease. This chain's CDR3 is CASRLGQGVPPLHF. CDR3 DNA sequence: TGTGCCAGCAGGTTGGGACAGGGAGTGCCACCCCTCCACTTT.